This record covers a single TCR beta chain. Its antigen remains unidentified. Base qualities are missing; no much larger clone stands one base away. Trimming at the junction amounts to 6 bases on V and 10 bases on J, and the germline ends lie 15 bases apart. The CDR3 holds 12 amino acids from the cysteine to the phenylalanine. The entry retains the CDR3 DNA only, 36 bases that are in frame from base 1. Per the germline V gene (reference sequence), MNHNY is the CDR1 and SVGAGI is the CDR2. Libraries came from the immunoSEQ multiplex PCR assay. Rearranged TCR beta chain sequences were amplified with the hsTCRB Kit following the manufacturer's protocol. An Illumina MiSeq was used to sequence the TCRB libraries. From the authors' description of their analysis: The proprietary platform of the kit vendor was used for demultiplexing, trimming and gene mapping. TCRdb provides this immuneACCESS table in a form limited to in-frame rearrangements. Some clones are lacking; in checked studies, under half of them reflect an unresolved V gene, and why the rest are absent is not known. Clone size and the V and J calls come from that table; the DNA yielded D and trimming. This sample comprises about 54,000 clones, less than 90% of them detected only once. The top ten constitute over 4% of the sample.

This sample is part of a study of a mutant IDH1 vaccine in newly diagnosed glioma (dated by TCRdb to the early 2020s). Concerning the study at large: In the chemotherapy-containing groups, vaccination started alongside temozolomide cycles, whereas in patients who had radiotherapy alone it started 4-6 weeks after radiotherapy. The approximately 32 treated patients were approximately 62% male and roughly 40% female, with a mean age of about 43 years. Before enrollment, most patients had been given radiochemotherapy with temozolomide as standard therapy, while the rest had received either radiotherapy alone or temozolomide alone. The week-35 safety follow-up was designated visit V12, and the week-47 end of study was designated visit V13. Peripheral blood samples were drawn at six visits, namely V03 (baseline), V05, V07, V10, V12 and V13. For exploratory analyses, longitudinal TCRB deep sequencing was carried out in 25 treated patients wherever samples were available. Overall study results and their limits: It was noted by the authors that analyses of patient blood samples could not be reproduced owing to sample limitations. Selection of PBMC samples for TCRB deep sequencing was based on availability. Pseudoprogression seemed to be unrelated to changes in the top peripheral T cell clonotypes found by TCRB sequencing. Immune responses induced by the vaccine were seen in about 93% of patients across multiple MHC alleles.

The sample's time point label, in plain terms: week 35, safety follow-up. A 20-mer mutant IDH1 peptide at 300 micrograms in Montanide made up each vaccine dose, which was injected subcutaneously together with topical imiquimod. Patients were given eight vaccinations, in weeks 1, 3, 5, 7, 11, 15, 19 and 23, which matched visits V03 through V10. All donors had newly diagnosed IDH1-mutant astrocytomas of WHO grade 3 or 4 that showed loss of nuclear ATRX. The samples were drawn from NOA16, a multicentre, single-arm, open-label phase I trial in Germany that tested a mutant IDH1 peptide vaccine in humans for the first time. Genomic DNA for TCRB sequencing was isolated from EDTA blood with the DNeasy Blood and Tissue Kit.

Here the sequenced sample was PBMCs, taken from a glioma patient whose treatment included an IDH1 peptide vaccine. The V and J genes are TRBV6-6 and TRBJ1-1, with the D gene not confidently named. The receptor comes from a woman aged 18-29 years with glioma. The nucleotide sequence reads as follows: TGTGCCAGCAGGAACTTAAGAATTCGAGCTTTCTTT. It translates as CASRNLRIRAFF.